This TCR beta chain was recovered during a study of cytomegalovirus exposure and HLA in healthy donors. About the research overall: Findings of an earlier analysis included around 120 million unique TCR beta sequences from 170 million or so T cells. General study results and limits: It emerged from a later analysis that several of the most significant clusters appeared to be linked to common viral pathogens. Researchers counted around 170 TCR beta chains as cytomegalovirus-associated.

13 Jbeta primers and 60 Vbeta primers were used for the PCR. Data came from immunoSEQ multiplex PCR; TCRdb stores just in-frame clones and leaves some out. Seen here are about 91,000 clones, under 75% observed once, and the top ten hold around 2.5%. The CDR3 extends over 12 amino acids. The V gene lost 5 bases and the J gene lost 10 bases, with 12 bases spanning the gap. Germline CDR1 SNHLY, CDR2 FYNNEI. The records omit this donor's CMV serostatus. Of note for this clone: What it recognizes is unknown.

This sequence joins TRBV2 and TRBJ2-1; possible D gene TRBD2, 5 bases. The sequencing sample was made of PBMCs. The receptor's source is a human donor in good health. CDR3 sequence (DNA): TGTGCCAGCAGTCAAAGCGGCTTCGAGCAGTTCTTC. Amino acid sequence: CASSQSGFEQFF.